Below, one T cell receptor beta chain is given with its context. This clonotype has only a few counts. It lacks a known antigen. No per-base quality is available; no much larger clone lies one base away. The germline V gene sets CDR1 to SGHRS and CDR2 to YFSETQ. Compared with germline, V lacks 0 bases and J lacks 4 bases; bases without a gene match: 3. The CDR3 has 14 amino acids, counting the end cysteine and phenylalanine. Only the CDR3 part of the read is kept: 42 bases, read in frame from the first base. This specimen belongs to a study of identical twins (dated by TCRdb to 2016 to 2017). In terms of the full investigation: To test whether fetal clonotypes persist, this study deep-sequenced TCR alpha and beta repertoires from monozygotic twins, from unrelated adults of various ages, and from cord blood. To rule out contamination, the twin experiments were replicated at different times with different library preparation protocols.

Library preparation used 5' RACE. The sequencer listed for this sample is Illumina HiSeq 2000. Template switching introduced a universal primer binding site; the final cDNA contained a unique molecular identifier, enabling accurate counting of TCR cDNA molecules. Specific primers in the conserved constant-segment region were used to synthesize first-strand cDNA for the TCR alpha and beta chains. To control for contamination, each cDNA library was double barcoded with a SMART-Mk sample barcode plus Illumina barcodes. TruSeq adapter sequences along with Illumina sample barcodes were introduced in two successive PCR steps. The Illumina HiSeq platform was used with custom primers to sequence TCR alpha and beta cDNA libraries. Concerning the study's data processing: Unique molecular identifiers were extracted from raw reads with MiGEC, and CDR3 positions were determined with MiXCR. For each individual, recombination models were inferred using an EM algorithm with the repgenHMM and IGoR tools. The analysis of shared clonotypes was done with the tcR package in R, with sharing normalized by the product of cloneset sizes. Out-of-frame nonproductive sequences were analyzed to study raw recombination free of thymic and clonal selection effects. TCRdb reran the public reads through fastp at Q25 and MiXCR, keeping productive beta chains. Rows merge per CDR3 protein into single entries with the most common DNA and genes. TCRdb, not the original authors, processed these V and J calls. This sample lists fewer than 650,000 distinct CDR3 sequences; around 9.6% were detected once. The top ten constitute under 3% of the sample.

The paper's findings and limits, for the study overall: A weaker excess of twin sharing was found in beta out-of-frame sequences because the signal-to-noise ratio was lowered by fewer shared sequences. Zero-insertion analyses could be partly confounded by invariant T cells such as MAIT and iNKT, although diverse VJ usage argued against such confounding for most clonotypes. Recombination models systematically underestimated out-of-frame TCR alpha sharing in monozygotic twins but agreed with sharing between unrelated individuals. Conclusions relied on cross-sectional statistical analysis, since the same donors could not be followed over many years. Fewer insertions were carried by abundant cord blood beta clonotypes; a weaker similar trend was observed in young adult naive repertoires, while no such trend was observed in memory repertoires. Compared with coincidental sharing between unrelated individuals, out-of-frame TCR alpha sequences shared between twins showed an excess of sequences with low generation probability.

Every donor in the study was a healthy Caucasian. Three pairs of female monozygotic twins, all aged roughly 18 to 29 years, were included in the twin cohort. Peripheral blood mononuclear cells were the source from which RNA for the TCR libraries was isolated. The same sample was also used in a study of yellow fever vaccine responses in identical twins. That second report states: The T cell response to vaccination in identical twins was reported by the authors to appear partly convergent and partly personalized. The study precisely tracked vaccine-responding T cell clones in identical twins.

The chain links TRBV5-1 with TRBJ2-5, and 7 bases in between align with TRBD1. The clonotype comes from a woman under 30 in good health. The sequencing sample was made of PBMCs. The sequenced DNA is TGCGCCAGCAGCTTGGAGGGGGCTCGAGAGACCCAGTACTTC. The encoded protein is CASSLEGARETQYF.